The 32 T cell receptor beta chains below were found in one sample sequenced in a study of blood T cell repertoires in COVID-19. The repertoire was sequenced with immunoSEQ multiplex PCR; TCRdb's copy has only in-frame clones and lacks some. This sample carries 50,000 to 70,000 clones, 60% to 85% of them seen once, and the ten largest clones take approximately 3%. The material sequenced was peripheral blood. The receptors shown here come from a man aged 55 to 70 with acute or convalescent COVID-19.

The chain employs TRBV19 and TRBJ1-2; 7 bases align to TRBD1. Germline V CDR1 and CDR2: LNHDA, SQIVND (reference sequence). The CDR3 contains 13 residues. The V and J ends lost 9 bases and 6 bases, in that order; junction bases with no gene match: 10. The CDR3 DNA is TGTGCCAGCCGGGAAACAGGGGTAGATGGCTACACCTTC. This gives the protein CASRETGVDGYTF.

The chain carries TRBV12-3 or TRBV12-4 and TRBJ1-5; D remains ambiguous. This CDR3 region has 13 residues. V was shortened by 3 bases and J by 7 bases, with 10 bases between the two germline ends. The DNA for the CDR3 is TGTGCCAGCAGTTTTGGGGAGGACCAGCCCCAGCATTTT. Translating gives CASSFGEDQPQHF.

The V gene is TRBV7-9, the J gene TRBJ2-3; maybe TRBD2 (6 bases). The CDR3 runs to 15 residues. Germline CDR1 reads SEHNR; CDR2 reads FQNEAQ (reference sequence). Trimming took off 0 bases at V and 0 bases at J, with 7 bases between the two ends. CDR3 amino acids: CASSLARGSTDTQYF. The CDR3 bases are TGTGCCAGCAGCTTAGCCCGGGGGAGCACAGATACGCAGTATTTT.

V and J are TRBV5-4 and TRBJ1-3; a possible D gene is TRBD1 (6 bases). This CDR3 has 16 amino acids. V lost 2 bases and J lost 0, with 12 bases in between. Per germline, CDR1 SGHNT and CDR2 YYREEE (reference sequence). CDR3 bases: TGTGCCAGCAGCTTTGGACAGCCCCGCTCTGGAAACACCATATATTTT. It is translated as CASSFGQPRSGNTIYF.

The gene calls are TRBV2 and TRBJ2-1, with D possibly TRBD1 on 6 matching bases. CDR3 length: 11 residues. The V end was cut by 11 bases, the J end by 3 bases, with 8 bases between. Germline assignment: CDR1 SNHLY and CDR2 FYNNEI. The CDR3 here is CAGQSYNEQFF. The CDR3 coding sequence is TGTGCCGGACAGAGCTACAATGAGCAGTTCTTC.

This clone occurred a few times. Other nucleotide sequences from this sample produce the same CDR3. The chain couples TRBV27 to TRBJ1-6; the D is unclear. V was trimmed by 3 bases and J by 7 bases, leaving 4 bases between them. Germline loops: CDR1 MNHEY, CDR2 SMNVEV (reference sequence). CDR3 length equals 12 residues. The CDR3 DNA is TGTGCCAGCAGTTTCCAGAATTCACCCCTCCACTTT. Protein product: CASSFQNSPLHF.

The rearrangement links TRBV19 to TRBJ1-2, with D perhaps TRBD1 (5 bases). The CDR3 runs to 13 residues. Germline V gene data show CDR1 as LNHDA and CDR2 as SQIVND (reference sequence). Between the trimmed V and J ends, which lost 5 bases and 10 bases, there was a span of 17 bases. CDR3 loop: CASSARDSRVYTF. The DNA of the CDR3 is TGTGCCAGTAGTGCCCGGGACTCTAGAGTCTACACCTTC.

V gene TRBV4-1 combines with J gene TRBJ1-5, with a tentative D call TRBD1 (6 bases). Trimming stripped 0 bases from V and 4 bases from J, with 10 bases between. The CDR3 is 15 amino acids. Germline V gene data show CDR1 as MGHRA and CDR2 as YSYEKL. CDR3 sequence reads: CASSQEGGGNQPQHF. For the CDR3, the DNA is TGCGCCAGCAGCCAAGAAGGGGGGGGGAATCAGCCCCAGCATTTT.

The CDR3, as DNA: TGTGCCAGCAGTCTAGGGGGGGCGAGGGGCGAGCAGTACTTC. Its translation: CASSLGGARGEQYF. The chain joins TRBV28 to TRBJ2-7, with a tentative D call TRBD2 (7 bases). V lost 5 bases, J lost 6 bases, and 17 bases lay in between. Germline V CDR1 and CDR2: MDHEN, SYDVKM. This CDR3 has 14 residues.

The gene calls are TRBV5-1 and TRBJ2-1, with 10 nucleotides matching TRBD1. V trimming: 5 bases; J trimming: 2 bases; junction bases outside the gene matches: 7. Germline lookup yields CDR1 SGHRS and CDR2 YFSETQ. This CDR3 spans 16 amino acids. This chain's CDR3 is CASSPTGQGAYNEQFF. CDR3 bases: TGCGCCAGCAGTCCCACCGGACAGGGGGCCTACAATGAGCAGTTCTTC.

The V and J genes are TRBV9 and TRBJ2-1; possibly TRBD1 for D (6 bases). This CDR3 spans 15 amino acids. Trimming left V 0 bases short and J 2 bases short, with 9 bases between. CDR1 is SGDLS, CDR2 YYNGEE, per germline. The CDR3 protein is CASSVDTGPYNEQFF. For the CDR3, the DNA is TGTGCCAGCAGCGTAGATACAGGGCCCTACAATGAGCAGTTCTTC. The full variable domain, in which reference TRBV9 and TRBJ2-1 provide the parts outside the CDR3, is DSGVTQTPKHLITATGQRVTLRCSPRSGDLSVYWYQQSLDQGLQFLIQYYNGEERAKGNILERFSAQQFPDLHSELNLSSLELGDSALYFCASSVDTGPYNEQFFGPGTRLTVL.

The rearrangement joins TRBV5-1 to TRBJ1-6; a weak D match, TRBD1 (6 bases). V lost 4 bases, J lost 8 bases, and 13 bases lay in between. Per the germline V gene, CDR1 is SGHRS and CDR2 is YFSETQ. CDR3 length: 14 amino acids. CDR3 amino acids: CASSLRGGDSPLHF. Written as DNA, the CDR3 is TGCGCCAGCAGCCTCAGGGGAGGGGATTCACCCCTCCACTTT.

There are many counts of this clone. CDR3 residues: CASTLRGTGFEKLFF. DNA of the CDR3: TGTGCCAGCACCCTCAGAGGGACAGGGTTTGAAAAACTGTTTTTT. The chain has TRBV2 and TRBJ1-4; TRBD1 matches 9 bases. The CDR3 is 15 amino acids. The V gene end was trimmed by 7 bases and the J gene end by 7 bases; junction bases not matched to a gene: 10. Germline V gene sequence: CDR1 SNHLY, CDR2 FYNNEI.

This chain's CDR3 is CASSDPQQFKNIQYF. CDR3 DNA: TGTGCCAGCAGTGACCCCCAACAGTTCAAAAACATTCAGTACTTC. The chain joins TRBV6-1 to TRBJ2-4; D gene unclear. This CDR3 has 15 residues. Germline values: CDR1 MNHNS, CDR2 SASEGT. Trimming shortened V by 3 bases and J by 3 bases, and 12 bases separated the two germline ends.

The chain combines TRBV12-3 or TRBV12-4 with TRBJ2-5, with D unclear. Trimming pared 2 bases from V and 5 bases from J, leaving 9 bases between. The CDR3 extends over 13 amino acids. Written as DNA, the CDR3 is TGTGCCAGCAGTTTAACGGGTGGGGAGACCCAGTACTTC. Protein: CASSLTGGETQYF.

The genes are TRBV30 and TRBJ2-7; D is unresolved. CDR1 and CDR2 from the germline V gene are GTSNPN and SVGIG (reference sequence). This CDR3 has 12 residues. V lost 1 base to trimming and J lost 2 bases, with 6 bases between them. The CDR3 reads CAWSDPTYEQYF. CDR3 nucleotide sequence: TGTGCCTGGAGTGATCCAACCTACGAGCAGTACTTC.

The chain combines TRBV28 with TRBJ1-6; D unclear. V was pared by 3 bases and J by 10 bases, with 7 bases between. Germline-derived CDR1 and CDR2 are MDHEN and SYDVKM. This CDR3 has 12 residues. This CDR3 reads CASSFGESPLHF. In nucleotides, the CDR3 is TGTGCCAGCAGTTTCGGGGAATCACCCCTCCACTTT. Using reference TRBV28 and TRBJ1-6 for the parts outside the CDR3, the full variable domain is DVKVTQSSRYLVKRTGEKVFLECVQDMDHENMFWYRQDPGLGLRLIYFSYDVKMKEKGDIPEGYSVSREKKERFSLILESASTNQTSMYLCASSFGESPLHFGNGTRLTVT.

The rearrangement uses TRBV5-5 and TRBJ2-6; D perhaps matches TRBD2 (5 bases). V was shortened by 2 bases and J by 0 bases, with 9 bases between the two germline ends. Germline assignment: CDR1 SGHKS and CDR2 YYEKEE (reference sequence). This CDR3 has 16 residues. CDR3 DNA: TGTGCCAGCAGCTTTGAGGGCAACTCTGGGGCCAACGTCCTGACTTTC. This gives the protein CASSFEGNSGANVLTF.

This clone has a handful of counts. The chain carries TRBV25-1 and TRBJ2-6, with unresolved D. Trimming pared 3 bases from V and 2 bases from J, leaving 17 bases between. Germline CDR1 is MGHDK and CDR2 is SYGVNS. CDR3 length: 18 residues. The CDR3 coding sequence is TGTGCCAGCAGTGACCCGAGACGAACTGGAGCTGGGGCCAACGTCCTGACTTTC. It translates to CASSDPRRTGAGANVLTF. Complete variable domain (other parts from reference TRBV25-1 and TRBJ2-6): EADIYQTPRYLVIGTGKKITLECSQTMGHDKMYWYQQDPGMELHLIHYSYGVNSTEKGDLSSESTVSRIRTEHFPLTLESARPSHTSQYLCASSDPRRTGAGANVLTFGAGSRLTVL.

This chain links TRBV14 with TRBJ1-3, with a possible D match to TRBD1 (5 bases). V dropped 8 bases and J dropped 3 bases, with 8 bases sitting between them. CDR3 length: 12 amino acids. Germline V gene lookup returns CDR1 SGHDN and CDR2 FVKESK. The CDR3 DNA reads TGTGCCAGCGGGGGGATTGGAAACACCATATATTTT. This gives the protein CASGGIGNTIYF.

Only one count was recorded for this clone. The chain links TRBV18 to TRBJ1-3; 7 bases agree with TRBD1. Germline V lookup: CDR1 KGHSH, CDR2 LQKENI. The CDR3 contains 15 residues. V lost 3 bases to trimming and J lost 2 bases; unmatched junction nucleotides: 4. The CDR3 sequence: CASSPGQAPGNTIYF. CDR3 coding DNA: TGTGCCAGCTCACCCGGACAGGCCCCTGGAAACACCATATATTTT.

This clone was found once. This chain connects TRBV2 to TRBJ2-2, with 7 bases that match TRBD2. Germline V gene sequence: CDR1 SNHLY, CDR2 FYNNEI. This CDR3 spans 15 amino acids. The junction had 2 bases not matched to a gene; V was cut back by 4 bases and J by 0 bases. The CDR3 sequence: CASSGLAANTGELFF. In DNA form, the CDR3 reads TGTGCCAGCAGTGGGCTAGCGGCGAACACCGGGGAGCTGTTTTTT.

V is TRBV30 and J is TRBJ2-5; D unclear. Germline V gives CDR1 GTSNPN, CDR2 SVGIG (reference sequence). V lost 5 bases and J lost 7, with 20 bases in between. This CDR3 comprises 14 residues. The CDR3 DNA reads TGTGCCTGGGGACGACTGACCCAGATAGGGACCCAGTACTTC. Amino acids: CAWGRLTQIGTQYF.

The rearrangement joins TRBV19 to TRBJ1-6; 9 positions match TRBD1. CDR1 and CDR2 (germline): LNHDA, SQIVND (reference sequence). Unmatched junction bases numbered 5, after V lost 1 base and J lost 10 bases. CDR3 length equals 15 residues. The CDR3 loop reads CASSIGDRVGSPLHF. DNA of the CDR3: TGTGCCAGTAGTATAGGGGACAGGGTCGGATCACCCCTCCACTTT.

The chain is built from TRBV7-3 and TRBJ1-2, with TRBD1 identical over 8 bases. The germline V gene encodes CDR1 SGHTA and CDR2 FQGTGA. CDR3 length: 16 residues. V trimming: 0 bases; J trimming: 8 bases; junction bases outside the gene matches: 11. The CDR3 reads CASSLTAEGQEKGYTF. The DNA of the CDR3 is TGTGCCAGCAGCTTAACCGCTGAGGGACAGGAGAAGGGCTACACCTTC.

This chain connects TRBV27 to TRBJ1-1; D is unresolved. This CDR3 is 13 amino acids long. From germline, CDR1 is MNHEY and CDR2 SMNVEV (reference sequence). V was cut by 7 bases and J by 4 bases, with 13 bases left in between. CDR3 bases: TGTGCCAGCAACAAACCGGGGTCCACTGAAGCTTTCTTT. It translates to CASNKPGSTEAFF.

The chain couples TRBV27 to TRBJ1-4; TRBD1 is a possible D gene (6 bases). V lost 8 bases, J lost 8 bases, and 15 bases lay in between. From germline, CDR1 is MNHEY and CDR2 SMNVEV (reference sequence). CDR3 size: 13 residues. For the CDR3, the DNA is TGTGCCAGCCTAGGGGGTGAAGGGGAAAAACTGTTTTTT. It codes for CASLGGEGEKLFF.

The chain recombines TRBV10-2 with TRBJ1-2; TRBD1 agrees at 11 bases. The V gene end was trimmed by 7 bases and the J gene end by 7 bases; junction bases not matched to a gene: 8. Germline assignment: CDR1 WSHSY and CDR2 SAAADI. The CDR3 length is 14 residues. CDR3: CASTRGQGGFGYTF. CDR3 nucleotides: TGCGCCAGCACTCGGGGACAGGGGGGGTTTGGCTACACCTTC.

J is TRBJ1-2 and V is TRBV7-2; D remains ambiguous. CDR3 size: 14 residues. Germline-derived CDR1 and CDR2 are SGHTA and FQGNSA. Trimming stripped 4 bases from V and 1 base from J, with 10 bases between. CDR3 sequence: CASSYSSLNYGYTF. The CDR3 bases are TGTGCCAGCAGCTACAGCTCGCTTAACTATGGCTACACCTTC.

The V call is TRBV2, the J call TRBJ2-1; 13 bases match TRBD2. The CDR3 is made up of 13 amino acids. Germline-derived CDR1 and CDR2 are SNHLY and FYNNEI. Trimming cost V 11 bases and J 3 bases; bases outside gene matches: 1. CDR3 in amino acids: CAGTSGVYNEQFF. CDR3 sequence (DNA): TGTGCCGGGACTAGCGGGGTCTACAATGAGCAGTTCTTC.

The V call is TRBV12-3 or TRBV12-4, the J call TRBJ1-1; TRBD1 is a possible D gene (6 bases). Between the trimmed V and J ends, which lost 2 bases and 8 bases, there was a span of 12 bases. This CDR3 is built from 13 residues. CDR3 in DNA: TGTGCCAGCAGTTTACTGGGGGCAGGGGAAGCTTTCTTT. It codes for CASSLLGAGEAFF.

V and J are TRBV9 and TRBJ2-3, with 8 nucleotides matching TRBD1. CDR1 and CDR2 from the germline V gene are SGDLS and YYNGEE. The CDR3 spans 16 residues. V trimming: 5 bases; J trimming: 3 bases; junction bases outside the gene matches: 11. CDR3 in amino acids: CASRGDRGAGTDTQYF. The CDR3, as DNA: TGTGCCAGCAGGGGAGACAGGGGCGCAGGGACAGATACGCAGTATTTT.